One sample yielded the 19 T cell receptor beta chains listed below, sequenced in a study of blood T cell repertoires in COVID-19. Here immunoSEQ multiplex PCR was the method, and the copy in TCRdb shows in-frame clones only, minus some. The table has about 14,000 clones, about four fifths seen once. Sample: peripheral blood. These receptor sequences come from a woman aged 60 to 75 with acute or convalescent COVID-19.

The chain combines TRBV6-5 with TRBJ1-2, with D uncertain. Per germline, CDR1 MNHEY and CDR2 SVGAGI. The V gene lost 2 bases and the J gene lost 3 bases, with 10 bases spanning the gap. The CDR3 sequence is 14 residues long. Written as DNA, the CDR3 is TGTGCCAGCAGTTACCTCGGCGGGGACTATGGCTACACCTTC. This sequence encodes CASSYLGGDYGYTF.

The V and J genes are TRBV7-2 and TRBJ1-1; D is undetermined. The CDR3 has 16 amino acids. The V and J ends lost 1 base and 0 bases respectively, with 12 bases between them. Per germline, CDR1 SGHTA and CDR2 FQGNSA. CDR3 region: CASSLGAGFMNTEAFF. Here the CDR3 DNA reads TGTGCCAGCAGCTTAGGAGCGGGATTCATGAACACTGAAGCTTTCTTT.

The chain carries TRBV7-9 and TRBJ2-7; the match to TRBD1 covers 7 bases. V lost 1 base to trimming and J lost 0 bases; unmatched junction nucleotides: 6. Looked up from germline, CDR1 is SEHNR and CDR2 is FQNEAQ (reference sequence). The CDR3 covers 16 residues. The DNA of the CDR3 is TGTGCCAGCAGCTTAGTGGCGGACAGGAGCTCCTACGAGCAGTACTTC. As protein: CASSLVADRSSYEQYF.

This rearrangement joins TRBV6-2 or TRBV6-3 to TRBJ2-7; no reliable D call. Per the germline V gene, CDR1 is MNHEY and CDR2 is SVGEGT. The CDR3 sequence is 13 residues long. V was pared by 4 bases and J by 1 base, with 8 bases between. The CDR3 loop reads CASSFTDSYEQYF. CDR3 nucleotide sequence: TGTGCCAGCAGTTTTACAGATTCCTACGAGCAGTACTTC.

This rearrangement joins TRBV7-8 to TRBJ2-1; 11 bases align to TRBD2. Germline loops: CDR1 SGHVS, CDR2 FQNEAQ. V lost 3 bases, J lost 10 bases, and 14 bases stayed unmatched. This CDR3 is built from 17 residues. The CDR3 sequence: CASSFPVMTSGESEQFF. The CDR3 nucleotides read TGTGCCAGCAGCTTCCCCGTGATGACTAGCGGGGAGAGCGAGCAGTTCTTC.

The V gene is TRBV27, the J gene TRBJ2-4; no reliable D call. Germline V lookup: CDR1 MNHEY, CDR2 SMNVEV (reference sequence). The CDR3 consists of 14 residues. V dropped 6 bases and J dropped 0 bases, with 9 bases sitting between them. The CDR3 nucleotides are TGTGCCAGCAGAAGCAGACTAGCCAAAAACATTCAGTACTTC. Its translation is CASRSRLAKNIQYF.

The CDR3 protein is CASSDWQALYGYTF. In nucleotides, the CDR3 is TGTGCCAGCAGTGATTGGCAGGCTCTCTATGGCTACACCTTC. The chain is built from TRBV25-1 and TRBJ1-2, with no clear D. This CDR3 region has 14 residues. From germline, CDR1 is MGHDK and CDR2 SYGVNS. The germline V and J ends were trimmed by 3 bases and 4 bases, with 12 bases remaining between them.

The rearrangement links TRBV30 to TRBJ2-5, with 7 bases identical to TRBD1. The CDR3 length is 13 residues. Trimming cost V 5 bases and J 1 base; bases outside gene matches: 4. Germline loops: CDR1 GTSNPN, CDR2 SVGIG (reference sequence). This CDR3 is CAWAGGIQETQYF. The CDR3 coding sequence is TGTGCCTGGGCAGGGGGAATCCAAGAGACCCAGTACTTC.

The CDR3 DNA reads TGCGCCAGCAGGCAACAGGCTGGTGGAAACACCATATATTTT. Translated: CASRQQAGGNTIYF. This rearrangement joins TRBV4-1 to TRBJ1-3; D perhaps matches TRBD1 (5 bases). V gave up 6 bases and J gave up 3 bases, with 12 bases separating them. This CDR3 region has 14 residues. From germline, CDR1 is MGHRA and CDR2 YSYEKL.

This clone was detected only once. The chain joins TRBV18 to TRBJ1-4, with 7 bases that match TRBD1. After removal of 4 bases from V and 0 bases from J, the junction contained 5 bases not matched to a gene. The CDR3 has 16 residues. Germline CDR1 KGHSH, CDR2 LQKENI. CDR3 protein: CASSQGTDATNEKLFF. The CDR3 region has the DNA TGTGCCAGCTCACAAGGGACAGATGCAACTAATGAAAAACTGTTTTTT. The whole variable domain, filled in from reference TRBV18 and TRBJ1-4, reads NAGVMQNPRHLVRRRGQEARLRCSPMKGHSHVYWYRQLPEEGLKFMVYLQKENIIDESGMPKERFSAEFPKEGPSILRIQQVVRGDSAAYFCASSQGTDATNEKLFFGSGTQLSVL.

In this sample, this clone turned up a few times. The chain joins TRBV7-8 to TRBJ2-1, with 8 bases that match TRBD2. The trim removed 5 bases at V and 5 bases at J, leaving 14 bases unmatched. The CDR3 loop spans 17 amino acids. Germline CDR1 SGHVS, CDR2 FQNEAQ. In DNA form, the CDR3 reads TGTGCCAGCAGCGGATTCCCCTCGGGGGGGTTTAACAATGAGCAGTTCTTC. Translation gives CASSGFPSGGFNNEQFF.

The J gene is TRBJ1-4, the V gene TRBV27; 9 nucleotides line up with TRBD1. The length of the CDR3 is 15 residues. Unmatched junction bases numbered 3, after V lost 6 bases and J lost 1 base. Germline loops: CDR1 MNHEY, CDR2 SMNVEV (reference sequence). CDR3 nucleotides: TGTGCCAGCAGGAGACAGGGGGTAACTAATGAAAAACTGTTTTTT. Protein product: CASRRQGVTNEKLFF.

The chain recombines TRBV7-9 with TRBJ1-2, with 8 bases identical to TRBD1. The V and J ends lost 5 bases and 8 bases, in that order; junction bases with no gene match: 10. The germline gives CDR1 SEHNR, CDR2 FQNEAQ (reference sequence). This CDR3 contains 14 residues. The CDR3 here is CASSPLQGAGGYTF. The CDR3 DNA is TGTGCCAGCAGCCCATTGCAGGGGGCAGGAGGCTACACCTTC.

The chain carries TRBV5-1 and TRBJ2-5, with 8 bases lining up with TRBD1. The CDR3 runs to 13 residues. J gave up 4 bases and V 3 bases, and 2 bases lay outside the gene matches. Germline V gives CDR1 SGHRS, CDR2 YFSETQ. CDR3 sequence reads: CASSSQGAETQYF. DNA for the CDR3: TGCGCCAGCAGCTCGCAGGGGGCAGAGACCCAGTACTTC.

This clone occurred a few times. The chain employs TRBV7-2 and TRBJ1-1; 10 positions agree with TRBD1. Unmatched junction bases numbered 8, after V lost 5 bases and J lost 5 bases. The germline gives CDR1 SGHTA, CDR2 FQGNSA. This CDR3 comprises 15 residues. The CDR3 loop is CASSRKGTGETEAFF. The CDR3 region has the DNA TGTGCCAGCAGCCGCAAAGGGACAGGGGAGACTGAAGCTTTCTTT.

The genes are TRBV5-6 and TRBJ1-1; D gene unclear. Trimming cost V 0 bases and J 2 bases, with 11 bases left between them. The CDR3 has 15 residues. From germline, CDR1 is SGHDT and CDR2 YYEEEE. In nucleotides, the CDR3 is TGTGCCAGCAGCTTGGGCCGCCAGAAAAACACTGAAGCTTTCTTT. Encoded protein: CASSLGRQKNTEAFF.

The J gene is TRBJ2-3, the V gene TRBV29-1; 13 bases are a match to TRBD2. V was clipped by 4 bases and J by 4 bases; unmatched bases: 5. The CDR3 has 15 amino acids. Germline-derived CDR1 and CDR2 are SQVTM and ANQGSEA. The CDR3 nucleotides are TGCAGCGTTGCGGGACTAGCGGGAACCTCAGATACGCAGTATTTT. Residues: CSVAGLAGTSDTQYF.

The V gene is TRBV4-1, the J gene TRBJ1-6; the match to TRBD1 covers 11 bases. This CDR3 spans 18 amino acids. V lost 0 bases and J lost 9; bases outside the gene matches: 10. Germline CDR1 MGHRA, CDR2 YSYEKL. CDR3 residues: CASSQDHTRDRGSSPLHF. Here the CDR3 DNA reads TGCGCCAGCAGCCAAGATCACACAAGGGACAGGGGGAGTTCACCCCTCCACTTT.

In nucleotides, the CDR3 is TGCGCCAGCAGTGAGGCGGGGTCAGAGACCCAGTACTTC. Translated, it gives CASSEAGSETQYF. The rearrangement links TRBV10-1 to TRBJ2-5; TRBD2 is a possible D gene (6 bases). Germline loops: CDR1 WNHNN, CDR2 SYGVQD (reference sequence). The CDR3 length is 13 residues. V shed 2 bases and J shed 4 bases, with 8 bases lying between them.